One and the same sample provided the 30 T cell receptor beta chains below, sequenced in a study of OX40 agonist ivuxolimab in advanced cancers. Using immunoSEQ multiplex PCR, the repertoire was profiled, and TCRdb retains in-frame clones only, with some absent. The sample has 55,000 to 85,000 clones, around 86% seen once. Sequenced material: CD4+ or CD8+ T cells sorted from blood, taken in a trial of the OX40 agonist ivuxolimab. The receptors stem from an adult with an advanced solid tumor such as melanoma, head and neck, liver or kidney cancer.

This clone showed up just once. This chain links TRBV28 with TRBJ1-4; TRBD1 agrees at 10 bases. V lost 2 bases and J lost 8; bases outside the gene matches: 5. Germline V gene lookup returns CDR1 MDHEN and CDR2 SYDVKM. The CDR3 runs 15 residues. CDR3 in amino acids: CASSLGDRGREKLFF. The CDR3 coding sequence is TGTGCCAGCAGTTTAGGGGACAGGGGCCGGGAAAAACTGTTTTTT.

The chain employs TRBV5-1 and TRBJ2-5; no clear D gene. The CDR3 is 12 amino acids. The V end lost 4 bases, the J end lost 5 bases, and 9 bases lay between the germline ends. Germline CDR1 SGHRS, CDR2 YFSETQ. The CDR3 DNA is TGCGCCAGCAGCCGTGTCCAGGAGACCCAGTACTTC. Translating gives CASSRVQETQYF. Together with reference TRBV5-1 and TRBJ2-5, the CDR3 gives the full variable domain: KAGVTQTPRYLIKTRGQQVTLSCSPISGHRSVSWYQQTPGQGLQFLFEYFSETQRNKGNFPGRFSGRQFSNSRSEMNVSTLELGDSALYLCASSRVQETQYFGPGTRLLVL.

CDR3 coding DNA: TGTGCCAGCAGAGAACCGGGACAGGGGGGAGATACGCAGTATTTT. Translation: CASREPGQGGDTQYF. V gene TRBV2 combines with J gene TRBJ2-3; 11 bases match TRBD1. The germline V gene encodes CDR1 SNHLY and CDR2 FYNNEI. The V gene end was trimmed by 6 bases and the J gene end by 5 bases; junction bases not matched to a gene: 7. The CDR3 consists of 15 residues.

This clone showed up just a few times. The chain uses TRBV7-2 and TRBJ2-4, with a tentative D call TRBD2 (6 bases). With 3 bases removed from V and 5 bases from J, the gap between germline ends came to 14 bases. CDR3 length: 15 residues. Germline values: CDR1 SGHTA, CDR2 FQGNSA. The CDR3 is CASSFGGGEENIQYF. The CDR3 bases are TGTGCCAGCAGCTTCGGCGGAGGGGAGGAAAACATTCAGTACTTC.

The chain recombines TRBV11-1 with TRBJ2-7; D uncertain. Trimming cost V 4 bases and J 3 bases, with 7 bases left between them. Germline V gives CDR1 SGHAT, CDR2 FQDESV (reference sequence). The CDR3 runs to 12 residues. In DNA, the CDR3 is TGTGCCAGCAGCTCAGTGATCTACGAGCAGTACTTC. Its translation is CASSSVIYEQYF.

Only one count was recorded for this clone. The J gene is TRBJ1-1, the V gene TRBV11-2; unclear D gene. Per germline, CDR1 SGHAT and CDR2 FQNNGV. This CDR3 is built from 17 residues. Trimming left V 5 bases short and J 1 base short, with 20 bases between. CDR3 sequence: CASSKMSTPRENTEAFF. The CDR3 nucleotides are TGTGCCAGCAGCAAGATGTCCACCCCCCGGGAGAACACTGAAGCTTTCTTT.

This rearrangement joins TRBV2 to TRBJ1-2; 7 bases are shared with TRBD1. Trimming cost V 3 bases and J 5 bases; bases outside gene matches: 6. CDR3 length: 14 amino acids. CDR1 and CDR2 from the germline V gene are SNHLY and FYNNEI. Here the CDR3 reads CASSEGAGQYGYTF. The CDR3 DNA follows: TGTGCCAGCAGTGAGGGGGCGGGACAGTATGGCTACACCTTC.

The chain carries TRBV5-6 and TRBJ1-2; TRBD1 matches at 10 bases. V trimming: 7 bases; J trimming: 7 bases; junction bases outside the gene matches: 10. CDR1 and CDR2 (germline): SGHDT, YYEEEE. CDR3 length: 14 residues. CDR3 DNA: TGTGCCAGCGGTAACCGGGACAGGGGAGGTGGCTACACCTTC. This translates into CASGNRDRGGGYTF. The variable domain in full, completed from reference TRBV5-6 and TRBJ1-2, reads DAGVTQSPTHLIKTRGQQVTLRCSPKSGHDTVSWYQQALGQGPQFIFQYYEEEERQRGNFPDRFSGHQFPNYSSELNVNALLLGDSALYLCASGNRDRGGGYTFGSGTRLTVV.

CDR3 in amino acids: CAGSDRDPLGTEAFF. The CDR3, as DNA: TGTGCCGGATCGGACAGGGATCCTTTGGGCACTGAAGCTTTCTTT. This chain joins TRBV14 and TRBJ1-1, with 8 bases that match TRBD1. Losses at the gene ends were 11 bases for V and 4 bases for J; bases not matched to a gene: 15. Germline V lookup: CDR1 SGHDN, CDR2 FVKESK. The CDR3 loop spans 15 amino acids. Full variable domain (outside the CDR3, taken from reference TRBV14 and TRBJ1-1): EAGVTQFPSHSVIEKGQTVTLRCDPISGHDNLYWYRRVMGKEIKFLLHFVKESKQDESGMPNNRFLAERTGGTYSTLKVQPAELEDSGVYFCAGSDRDPLGTEAFFGQGTRLTVV.

The rearrangement links TRBV11-2 to TRBJ2-5; 9 bases fit TRBD1. The junction had 9 bases not matched to a gene; V was cut back by 7 bases and J by 6 bases. The CDR3 has 14 amino acids. CDR1 is SGHAT, CDR2 FQNNGV, per germline. CDR3 nucleotide sequence: TGTGCCAGCACAGGTGGGGGACAGGGCAAGACCCAGTACTTC. Its protein is CASTGGGQGKTQYF. Supplemented by reference TRBV11-2 and TRBJ2-5, the full variable domain reads EAGVAQSPRYKIIEKRQSVAFWCNPISGHATLYWYQQILGQGPKLLIQFQNNGVVDDSQLPKDRFSAERLKGVDSTLKIQPAKLEDSAVYLCASTGGGQGKTQYFGPGTRLLVL.

The chain employs TRBV5-1 and TRBJ1-2; tentatively, D is TRBD1 (6 bases). The length of the CDR3 is 18 residues. The V end was cut by 3 bases, the J end by 4 bases, with 25 bases between. The germline V gene encodes CDR1 SGHRS and CDR2 YFSETQ. The CDR3 DNA is TGCGCCAGCAGCTACAATGGGGGCCGGGCAGGGTCGATCTATGGCTACACCTTC. Translation: CASSYNGGRAGSIYGYTF.

V gene TRBV5-4 combines with J gene TRBJ2-5; 9 nucleotides align to TRBD1. The germline V gene has CDR1 SGHNT and CDR2 YYREEE (reference sequence). This CDR3 is 14 amino acids long. The trim removed 4 bases at V and 4 bases at J, leaving 5 bases unmatched. The CDR3 region is CASSPDRGGETQYF. The CDR3 DNA sequence: TGTGCCAGCAGCCCAGACAGGGGGGGAGAGACCCAGTACTTC.

This clone was counted once. The genes are TRBV10-3 and TRBJ2-7; tentative D call: TRBD1 (6 bases). The CDR3 length is 13 residues. Trimming took 6 bases from V and 3 from J, leaving 12 bases between them. The germline CDR1 and CDR2 sequences are ENHRY and SYGVKD. This CDR3 is CAISPGHRYEQYF. Here the CDR3 DNA reads TGTGCCATCAGCCCGGGACACCGCTACGAGCAGTACTTC.

The sample holds a few counts of this clone. J is TRBJ2-3 and V is TRBV5-1; perhaps D is TRBD1 or TRBD2 (6 bases each). The V end was cut by 3 bases, the J end by 3 bases, with 26 bases between. This CDR3 comprises 19 residues. The germline V gene encodes CDR1 SGHRS and CDR2 YFSETQ. CDR3: CASSWGAGAGLLRTDTQYF. Here the CDR3 DNA reads TGCGCCAGCAGCTGGGGGGCAGGGGCAGGGCTGTTAAGGACAGATACGCAGTATTTT.

The chain uses TRBV7-2 and TRBJ2-3; D gene uncertain. Trimming removed 5 bases at V and 1 base at J, with 13 bases between. Looked up from germline, CDR1 is SGHTA and CDR2 is FQGNSA. The CDR3 is made up of 15 amino acids. CDR3 residues: CASSPSMPGTDTQYF. The CDR3 coding sequence is TGTGCCAGCAGCCCTTCAATGCCGGGCACAGATACGCAGTATTTT.

The chain couples TRBV11-1 to TRBJ2-5; D is uncertain. The CDR3 has 13 residues. The ends were cut back, 10 bases at V and 1 base at J, with 13 bases in the middle. Germline V gene sequence: CDR1 SGHAT, CDR2 FQDESV (reference sequence). CDR3 protein: CATRTEFQETQYF. CDR3 in DNA: TGTGCCACCAGGACCGAGTTCCAAGAGACCCAGTACTTC. Full variable domain (missing parts from reference TRBV11-1 and TRBJ2-5): EAEVAQSPRYKITEKSQAVAFWCDPISGHATLYWYRQILGQGPELLVQFQDESVVDDSQLPKDRFSAERLKGVDSTLKIQPAELGDSAMYLCATRTEFQETQYFGPGTRLLVL.

The chain recombines TRBV18 with TRBJ2-1; 7 positions match TRBD1. CDR3 length equals 17 residues. In germline, CDR1 is KGHSH, CDR2 LQKENI. J was trimmed by 2 bases and V by 3 bases; bases with no gene match: 10. Written as DNA, the CDR3 is TGTGCCAGCTCACCCTTCACAGGGGCCCCCACCTACAATGAGCAGTTCTTC. It yields the protein CASSPFTGAPTYNEQFF.

The chain carries TRBV5-4 and TRBJ1-1, with D unclear. CDR1 is SGHNT and CDR2 is YYREEE in the germline V gene (reference sequence). Trimming took 0 bases from V and 1 from J, leaving 10 bases between them. The CDR3 length is 15 residues. The DNA of the CDR3 is TGTGCCAGCAGCTTGGATCGGCGGAGGAACACTGAAGCTTTCTTT. As protein: CASSLDRRRNTEAFF. Full variable domain (missing parts from reference TRBV5-4 and TRBJ1-1): ETGVTQSPTHLIKTRGQQVTLRCSSQSGHNTVSWYQQALGQGPQFIFQYYREEENGRGNFPPRFSGLQFPNYSSELNVNALELDDSALYLCASSLDRRRNTEAFFGQGTRLTVV.

The V call is TRBV7-2, the J call TRBJ2-3; D could derive from TRBD1 or TRBD2 (5 bases each). The CDR3 is made up of 15 amino acids. V shed 4 bases and J shed 1 base, with 12 bases lying between them. The germline CDR1 and CDR2 sequences are SGHTA and FQGNSA. The CDR3 DNA sequence: TGTGCCAGCAGCTCACGATTGGGACGCACAGATACGCAGTATTTT. Translating it yields CASSSRLGRTDTQYF.

In DNA, the CDR3 is TGTGCCAGCAGCGCGACTAGCCTTATCTACAATGAGCAGTTCTTC. Translated, it gives CASSATSLIYNEQFF. The V and J genes are TRBV7-2 and TRBJ2-1; 7 nucleotides match TRBD2. CDR3 length equals 15 residues. V lost 5 bases and J lost 3; bases outside the gene matches: 7. The germline V gene encodes CDR1 SGHTA and CDR2 FQGNSA.

J is TRBJ2-7 and V is TRBV5-1; 14 bases line up with TRBD2. CDR3 length: 18 amino acids. Trimming at V came to 4 bases and at J to 3 bases, leaving 12 bases not matched to a gene. Germline values: CDR1 SGHRS, CDR2 YFSETQ. CDR3 sequence reads: CASSIGLAGGELNYEQYF. The CDR3 DNA reads as TGCGCCAGCAGCATCGGACTAGCGGGGGGCGAACTCAACTACGAGCAGTACTTC. Full variable domain (rest looked up from reference TRBV5-1 and TRBJ2-7): KAGVTQTPRYLIKTRGQQVTLSCSPISGHRSVSWYQQTPGQGLQFLFEYFSETQRNKGNFPGRFSGRQFSNSRSEMNVSTLELGDSALYLCASSIGLAGGELNYEQYFGPGTRLTVT.

The gene calls are TRBV2 and TRBJ2-5, with D possibly being TRBD2 (5 bases). Germline-derived CDR1 and CDR2 are SNHLY and FYNNEI. The CDR3 runs to 13 residues. The V end was cut by 4 bases, the J end by 5 bases, with 11 bases between. The CDR3 region is CASSGERRETQYF. CDR3 in DNA: TGTGCCAGCAGTGGAGAGCGGCGGGAGACCCAGTACTTC. Combining the CDR3 with reference TRBV2 and TRBJ2-5 gives the whole variable domain EPEVTQTPSHQVTQMGQEVILRCVPISNHLYFYWYRQILGQKVEFLVSFYNNEISEKSEIFDDQFSVERPDGSNFTLKIRSTKLEDSAMYFCASSGERRETQYFGPGTRLLVL.

V usage is TRBV28 and J usage is TRBJ1-2; D call uncertain. The CDR3 sequence is 12 residues long. CDR1 is MDHEN, CDR2 SYDVKM, per germline. Trimming took 3 bases from V and 2 from J, leaving 4 bases between them. CDR3 amino acids: CASSFLNYGYTF. The CDR3 nucleotides read TGTGCCAGCAGTTTCCTCAACTATGGCTACACCTTC.

This clone was counted once. The rearrangement uses TRBV18 and TRBJ2-7; 7 bases align to TRBD1. V dropped 3 bases and J dropped 6; count of bases not matched to a gene: 5. CDR3 length equals 13 residues. From germline, CDR1 is KGHSH and CDR2 LQKENI. The CDR3 nucleotides read TGTGCCAGCTCACCCGGACAGGTCGGCGAGCAGTACTTC. It is translated as CASSPGQVGEQYF.

The J gene is TRBJ1-1, the V gene TRBV13, with unresolved D. The ends were cut back, 3 bases at V and 0 bases at J, with 11 bases in the middle. Germline V lookup: CDR1 PRHDT, CDR2 FYEKMQ (reference sequence). This CDR3 contains 15 residues. CDR3 residues: CASSLGGEVNTEAFF. CDR3 nucleotide sequence: TGTGCCAGCAGCTTGGGCGGGGAAGTGAACACTGAAGCTTTCTTT.

This clone was seen once. The CDR3 DNA reads as TGTGCCAGCAGCTACGGGACAGGAAGGAACGAAAAACTGTTTTTT. Its translation: CASSYGTGRNEKLFF. The chain links TRBV5-4 to TRBJ1-4; 8 positions agree with TRBD1. The V gene end was trimmed by 3 bases and the J gene end by 8 bases; junction bases not matched to a gene: 9. There are 15 residues in the CDR3. Germline loops: CDR1 SGHNT, CDR2 YYREEE (reference sequence).

This clone was picked up a small number of times. The V call is TRBV5-1, the J call TRBJ2-3; 8 bases are shared with TRBD2. The germline V gene encodes CDR1 SGHRS and CDR2 YFSETQ. This CDR3 region has 18 residues. Trimming at V came to 4 bases and at J to 4 bases, leaving 17 bases not matched to a gene. The CDR3 DNA follows: TGCGCCAGCAGCCCCGGGGCGAGCGGGGGACGATTCTCAGATACGCAGTATTTT. It is translated as CASSPGASGGRFSDTQYF.

The V gene is TRBV14, the J gene TRBJ2-7, with D possibly TRBD1 on 6 matching bases. Looked up from germline, CDR1 is SGHDN and CDR2 is FVKESK. CDR3 size: 15 residues. V lost 1 base to trimming and J lost 5 bases, with 15 bases between them. The CDR3 reads CASSQVDSRGNEQYF. CDR3 nucleotides: TGTGCCAGCAGCCAAGTCGACAGCAGGGGAAACGAGCAGTACTTC.

In nucleotides, the CDR3 is TGTGCCACCAGCAGAGGAGGCAGCACAACTAATGAAAAACTGTTTTTT. Residues: CATSRGGSTTNEKLFF. The chain couples TRBV15 to TRBJ1-4, with D hard to call. Trimming pared 1 base from V and 0 bases from J, leaving 9 bases between. The CDR3 is 16 amino acids. CDR1 and CDR2 (germline): LNHNV, YYDKDF (reference sequence).

This chain uses TRBV10-2 with TRBJ1-1; TRBD1 is a possible D gene (6 bases). Deletions cut 10 bases from V and 7 bases from J, with 16 bases between. The length of the CDR3 is 12 residues. Germline V CDR1 and CDR2: WSHSY, SAAADI. In DNA form, the CDR3 reads TGCGCCACCGCAGGGACAAATCGTGAAGCTTTCTTT. Translation gives CATAGTNREAFF.